One sample yielded the 9 T cell receptor beta chains listed below, sequenced in a study of CXCR3-negative and CXCR3-positive naive CD8 T cells. The study's findings and limits: Naive cells that were CXCR3-positive had more hydrophobic TRB CDR3s (compared with CXCR3-negative naive cells).

No cognate antigen is known for these TCRs. UMI-labeled 5' RACE yielded the TRB cDNA libraries. Reprocessing the 5' RACE reads, TCRdb reports a single entry for every CDR3 protein and omits DNA. This sample lists 65,000 to 75,000 distinct CDR3 sequences; its ten largest clones have about 0.7%. Specimen: naive CXCR3+ CD8+ T cells from blood. Documented subset: CD45RO-CCR7+CD27+CD95- naive CD8+ T cells expressing CXCR3 (TNR3+). The receptor set was obtained from a human donor in good health. Some clones in this sample may be carry-over from other donors' samples.

This rearrangement joins TRBV5-1 to TRBJ2-7. CDR3 size: 12 residues. Germline assignment: CDR1 SGHRS and CDR2 YFSETQ. CDR3 residues: CASSLVPHEQYF.

The chain's CDR3 is CASGDRQGLNTEAFF. J is TRBJ1-1 and V is TRBV6-5; TCRdb calls TRBD1, which cannot be checked without DNA. This CDR3 region has 15 residues. Germline CDR1 is MNHEY and CDR2 is SVGAGI.

J is TRBJ1-1 and V is TRBV12-3 or TRBV12-4; TCRdb names TRBD1, which stays unverified in the absence of DNA. CDR3 size: 16 residues. The CDR3 sequence: CASSFGDRGRNTEAFF.

This chain joins TRBV29-1 and TRBJ1-2. CDR1 is SQVTM and CDR2 is ANQGSEA in the germline V gene. The CDR3 is made up of 13 amino acids. CDR3 protein: CSVEEGFDYGYTF.

J is TRBJ1-4 and V is TRBV6-2 or TRBV6-3. The CDR3 sequence is 14 residues long. CDR1 and CDR2 from the germline V gene are MNHEY and SVGEGT. The chain's CDR3 is CASSFQEWGSGLFF.

The J gene is TRBJ2-1, the V gene TRBV29-1; TCRdb lists TRBD1, though no DNA is available to test this call. This CDR3 spans 13 amino acids. Germline lookup yields CDR1 SQVTM and CDR2 ANQGSEA. The CDR3 protein is CSVEGQFYNEQFF.

J is TRBJ2-2 and V is TRBV5-1. Germline lookup yields CDR1 SGHRS and CDR2 YFSETQ. This CDR3 is 12 amino acids long. The chain's CDR3 is CASSFLPGELFF.

The chain uses TRBV20-1 and TRBJ2-5; TCRdb picks TRBD1, but there is no DNA to check that call. The CDR3 has 15 amino acids. Germline V CDR1 and CDR2: DFQATT, SNEGSKA (reference sequence). CDR3: CSAGDQGAIRETQYF.

The chain links TRBV12-3 or TRBV12-4 to TRBJ2-7; TCRdb reports TRBD2, a call that lacks DNA to check it against. This CDR3 has 18 residues. CDR3 amino acids: CASTLTSGGHISSYEQYF.